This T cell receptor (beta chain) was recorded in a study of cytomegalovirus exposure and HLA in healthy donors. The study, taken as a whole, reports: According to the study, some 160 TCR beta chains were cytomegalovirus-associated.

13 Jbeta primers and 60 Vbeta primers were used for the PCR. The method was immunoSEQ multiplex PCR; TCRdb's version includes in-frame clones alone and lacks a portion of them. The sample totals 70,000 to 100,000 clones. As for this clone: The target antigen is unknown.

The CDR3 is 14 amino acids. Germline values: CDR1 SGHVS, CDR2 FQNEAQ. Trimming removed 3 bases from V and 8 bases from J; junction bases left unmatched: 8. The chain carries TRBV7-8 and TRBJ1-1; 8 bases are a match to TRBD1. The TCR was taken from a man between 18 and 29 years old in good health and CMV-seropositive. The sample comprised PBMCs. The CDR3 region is CASSFRTGYAEAFF. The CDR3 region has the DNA TGTGCCAGCAGCTTTCGGACAGGGTATGCCGAAGCTTTCTTT.